This T cell receptor (beta chain) was sequenced for a study of shared clonotypes between healthy human individuals. Assay runs were performed at deep level. Data came from immunoSEQ multiplex PCR; TCRdb stores just in-frame clones and leaves some out. The top ten hold more than 9.5% of the sample, which has some 490,000 clones, roughly 80% seen once. This clone was detected once. A read error is likely here: a far larger clone is one base away. Lacking the conserved final phenylalanine or tryptophan, this CDR3 likely reflects a read error. The CDR3 extends over 15 amino acids. Deletions cut 5 bases from V and 7 bases from J, with 21 bases between. Germline loops: CDR1 SEHNR, CDR2 FQNEAQ (reference sequence).

The sequencing input was PBMCs. The V call is TRBV7-9, the J call TRBJ2-7, with D perhaps being TRBD1 or TRBD2 (5 bases each). This sequence was found in a woman aged 40-49 years in good health. Some clones in this sample may be carry-over from other donors' samples. CDR3: CASSHTLSGAREQYS. The CDR3 nucleotides read TGTGCCAGCAGCCACACCTTGTCCGGGGCAAGGGAGCAGTACTCC.